This T cell receptor beta chain comes out of a study of shared clonotypes between healthy human individuals (dated by TCRdb to between 2020 and 2021). In terms of the full investigation: The cohort included three men and two women between 18 and 49 years of age. Blood TCR repertoires of a handful of healthy adults were deeply sequenced to estimate repertoire size and the extent of clonotype sharing between individuals. Libraries were prepared and TCR repertoires were sequenced by different laboratories using diverse techniques, in order to increase sequencing depth and limit assay-specific biases. Per donor, leukapheresis produced somewhere between about 0.85 and 10 billion PBMCs. Broad study findings and their caveats: Sampling was restricted to blood, and TCR repertoires in tissues likely differ from the TCR repertoires found in blood. The small number of donors limited the genetic and exposure-history diversity represented. Pairwise subsampling led to the expectation that sequencing depth would affect the degree of clonotype sharing among donors.

TCR CDR3 regions were amplified from genomic DNA by multiplex PCR using the deep immunoSEQ assay. Extracted genomic DNA from each cell subset was spread evenly across all wells of several immunoSEQ 96-well plates, with each plate serving as a replicate. For unsorted PBMC, around 310 ng of genomic DNA, equivalent to about 30,000 T cell genomes, went into each replicate PCR. Ten immunoSEQ deep assay plates were used to sequence the unsorted PBMC genomic DNA. Purified libraries were quantified with a Qubit 3.0 fluorometer, sized on a Bioanalyzer 2100, and re-quantified with the KAPA Library Quantification kit. A separate single-read 150-cycle Illumina NextSeq 550 flow cell was used to sequence each immunoSEQ 96-well plate. The original methods were these. The immunoSEQ output contained only junctional sequences without quality scores, so filtering could not match that applied to full-length reads. To assign V/J genes and CDR3, sequences were annotated against IMGT germline references using PyIR, a Python wrapper for IgBLAST v1.9. Reads with weak V/J assignments (E-value above 1e-6), missing CDR3, stop codons, out-of-frame junctions, or ambiguous translated residues were removed. A V3J clonotype was defined by an identical inferred V gene, J gene, and CDR3 amino acid sequence. Percentage overlap between repertoires was calculated by dividing the number of shared unique clonotypes by the size of the smaller repertoire. Three approaches were used to assess repertoire richness: RTK rarefaction, the Chao1 estimator, and Recon v2.1 estimates of unobserved clonotypes. TCRdb obtained this table from immuneACCESS and retained in-frame rearrangements with V and J assigned. These tables miss some clones; where compared with another copy, unresolved V genes account for less than half of the shortfall, and the remainder is unexplained. V, J and clone size are taken as reported in that table, and D and trimming were inferred from the DNA itself. The sample records fewer than 600,000 clones, approximately 80% of which are singletons. The ten largest account for 9.5% to 15% of the sample.

V and J are truncated by 8 bases and 1 base respectively, leaving an intervening sequence of 14 bases. Inclusive of the bounding cysteine and phenylalanine, the CDR3 is 14 residues long. The kept DNA is CDR3 alone, 42 bases in frame from the first base. The CDR1 and CDR2 encoded by the germline V gene are SNHLY and FYNNEI. The donors were healthy, HIV-negative adults who had no recently reported acute infections or vaccinations. All donors were Caucasian adults living in Nashville, Tennessee, USA. In the unsorted samples, 85 million to 100 million PBMCs were counted, and genomic DNA was extracted using the QIAamp DNA Blood Mini kit. Blood was obtained by leukapheresis, after which PBMCs were separated by Ficoll-Histopaque density gradient centrifugation and cryopreserved in liquid nitrogen vapor phase. Of note for this clone: Its antigen is not yet known. This could be a read error, since a much larger clone is one nucleotide away. Other DNA variants within this sample encode the same CDR3.

This TCR was sampled from a woman aged 40 to 50 in good health. Some clones in this sample may be carry-over from other donors' samples. The V and J segments used are TRBV2 and TRBJ1-1, with the identity of the D gene unclear. Sequencing used PBMCs. The base sequence is TGTGCCAGCGTCGGGCCTCTATCGAACACTGAAGCTTTCTTT. This sequence encodes CASVGPLSNTEAFF.